Shown below are 11 T cell receptor beta chains from a single sample sequenced in a study of CD8 T cells in ankylosing spondylitis (dated by TCRdb to the late 2010s). Library preparation was by 5' RACE. Sequencing instrument: Illumina HiSeq 2500. TCRdb trimmed the raw reads at Q25, called clones with MiXCR and kept productive beta chains. Each record represents a unique CDR3 protein, reported with the most common genes and DNA among its rows. The sample table contains 200,000 to 250,000 distinct CDR3 sequences; only one count was recorded for 9.5% to 12% of them. Under 7% of the sample is in the top ten clones. The sample consisted of blood, either unsorted or a sorted T cell fraction (not recorded which). The receptor source for this set is a male donor with ankylosing spondylitis or in good health (not recorded which).

This clonotype was seen repeatedly, ten times or more. This rearrangement joins TRBV20-1 to TRBJ2-7; weak D call: TRBD1 (6 bases). Germline V lookup: CDR1 DFQATT, CDR2 SNEGSKA (reference sequence). There are 12 residues in the CDR3. Trimming pared 4 bases from V and 3 bases from J, leaving 10 bases between. The CDR3: CSAMPGDYEQYF. As DNA, the CDR3 is TGCAGTGCTATGCCAGGGGACTACGAGCAGTACTTC.

The V and J genes are TRBV5-1 and TRBJ2-3, with 10 positions matching TRBD2. The junction had 22 bases not matched to a gene; V was cut back by 0 bases and J by 3 bases. CDR1 and CDR2 from the germline V gene are SGHRS and YFSETQ. This CDR3 region has 22 residues. CDR3 sequence reads: CASSLALFPNRYLAGVTDTQYF. The CDR3, as DNA: TGCGCCAGCAGCTTGGCCCTTTTTCCGAATAGATACCTAGCGGGAGTTACAGATACGCAGTATTTT.

This clonotype was counted at least ten times. The rearrangement uses TRBV4-1 and TRBJ2-3; a weak D match, TRBD1 (6 bases). CDR1 is MGHRA, CDR2 YSYEKL, per germline. This CDR3 comprises 16 residues. V shed 4 bases and J shed 2 bases, with 16 bases lying between them. CDR3 in DNA: TGCGCCAGCAGCCTCCTTGAGGACAGTTACACAGATACGCAGTATTTT. Translated, it gives CASSLLEDSYTDTQYF.

The rearrangement links TRBV3-1 to TRBJ2-1; D gene uncertain. CDR3 length: 13 amino acids. Germline CDR1 LGHDT, CDR2 YNNKEL (reference sequence). V lost 3 bases to trimming and J lost 10 bases, with 13 bases between them. Written as DNA, the CDR3 is TGTGCCAGCAGCCAGACAACTATAGGGGAGCAGTTCTTC. Its protein is CASSQTTIGEQFF.

This clonotype was recorded at least ten times. J is TRBJ2-7 and V is TRBV12-3 or TRBV12-4, with D perhaps matching TRBD2 (5 bases). Trimming cost V 2 bases and J 5 bases, with 10 bases left between them. The CDR3 contains 13 residues. The CDR3: CASSLPGRDEQYF. The CDR3 bases are TGTGCCAGCAGTTTACCGGGAAGGGACGAGCAGTACTTC.

V and J are TRBV7-6 and TRBJ1-2; D might be TRBD1 (6 bases). There are 13 residues in the CDR3. Per germline, CDR1 SGHVS and CDR2 FNYEAQ. Trimming removed 4 bases at V and 7 bases at J, with 13 bases between. CDR3 DNA: TGTGCCAGCAGCTCCGAGAGGGGGACTGGCTACACCTTC. The encoded protein is CASSSERGTGYTF.

This clonotype was recorded at least ten times. This rearrangement joins TRBV28 to TRBJ2-1; D is unresolved. CDR1 is MDHEN and CDR2 is SYDVKM in the germline V gene. Trimming shortened V by 7 bases and J by 4 bases, and 14 bases separated the two germline ends. CDR3 size: 14 residues. CDR3 sequence (DNA): TGTGCCAGCACCCTTGGACCAAATTACAATGAGCAGTTCTTC. Translating it yields CASTLGPNYNEQFF.

This clonotype has at least ten counts. This chain links TRBV10-3 with TRBJ2-3; D remains unclear. The CDR3 is 15 amino acids. V was shortened by 10 bases and J by 1 base, with 18 bases between the two germline ends. Germline loops: CDR1 ENHRY, CDR2 SYGVKD. CDR3 coding DNA: TGTGCCACCCAAATGGGTATCTCCGGCACAGATACGCAGTATTTT. It encodes CATQMGISGTDTQYF.

V and J are TRBV7-2 and TRBJ2-2; D perhaps matches TRBD2 (5 bases). Germline values: CDR1 SGHTA, CDR2 FQGNSA. Trimming pared 2 bases from V and 6 bases from J, leaving 19 bases between. CDR3 length: 17 residues. This chain's CDR3 is CASSLTIWETGPGELFF. In nucleotides, the CDR3 is TGTGCCAGCAGCTTAACTATTTGGGAGACCGGCCCCGGGGAGCTGTTTTTT.

This clonotype was picked up many times. The chain recombines TRBV25-1 with TRBJ2-7; TRBD2 might be the D (5 bases). Germline CDR1 reads MGHDK; CDR2 reads SYGVNS. This CDR3 contains 15 residues. V was pared by 2 bases and J by 5 bases, with 16 bases between. The CDR3 DNA reads as TGTGCCAGCAGTGAAGGTGAGGGCAGGACCCACGAGCAGTACTTC. Encoded protein: CASSEGEGRTHEQYF.

This clonotype was detected a few times. The rearrangement links TRBV2 to TRBJ2-1; no reliable D call. CDR3 length: 16 residues. Trimming left V 4 bases short and J 2 bases short, with 15 bases between. The germline V gene encodes CDR1 SNHLY and CDR2 FYNNEI. CDR3 protein: CASSGQTDPPYNEQFF. The CDR3 coding sequence is TGTGCCAGCAGTGGCCAGACGGACCCACCCTACAATGAGCAGTTCTTC.